The rows below give T cell receptor beta chains drawn from one sample of a study of T cell responses to AZD1222 COVID-19 vaccine. Libraries were prepared by immunoSEQ multiplex PCR; TCRdb keeps only in-frame clonotypes and omits some of them. The sample gives around 180,000 clones, 85% to 90% of which show up once; approximately 7.7% is in the top ten. The input for sequencing was peripheral blood, taken on day 0 of AZD1222 vaccination. The receptors shown here come from an adult in good health. Each CDR3 is given with its conserved first and last residue. Each record gives: D gene, J gene, V gene, clone size, CDR3 protein, CDR3 DNA. D genes are given only for firm matches. Expanded clones get a size class; other rows say once, few or many, or leave the size out.

D gene: -; J gene: TRBJ2-2; V gene: TRBV7-8; clone size: -; CDR3 protein: CASSLALTGELFF; CDR3 DNA: TGTGCCAGCAGCTTAGCTCTCACCGGGGAGCTGTTTTTT
D gene: -; J gene: TRBJ1-6; V gene: TRBV14; clone size: -; CDR3 protein: CASSQGPGRNNSPLHF; CDR3 DNA: TGTGCCAGCAGCCAAGGACCGGGACGGAATAATTCACCCCTCCACTTT
D gene: -; J gene: TRBJ1-2; V gene: TRBV7-9; clone size: -; CDR3 protein: CASSQTGPDYGYTF; CDR3 DNA: TGTGCCAGCAGCCAAACAGGGCCCGACTATGGCTACACCTTC
D gene: -; J gene: TRBJ2-2; V gene: TRBV2; clone size: -; CDR3 protein: CASIGVAGELFF; CDR3 DNA: TGTGCCAGCATCGGGGTGGCCGGGGAGCTGTTTTTT
D gene: -; J gene: TRBJ2-5; V gene: TRBV4-2; clone size: -; CDR3 protein: CASSQVHQGIGEETQYF; CDR3 DNA: TGTGCCAGCAGCCAGGTACACCAGGGAATCGGCGAAGAGACCCAGTACTTC
D gene: -; J gene: TRBJ1-5; V gene: TRBV4-3; clone size: few; CDR3 protein: CASSPALVGGRGGRQPQHF; CDR3 DNA: TGCGCCAGCAGCCCAGCCCTAGTCGGGGGGCGCGGAGGTCGTCAGCCCCAGCATTTT
D gene: -; J gene: TRBJ2-7; V gene: TRBV4-1; clone size: -; CDR3 protein: CASSQGTWSSYEQYF; CDR3 DNA: TGCGCCAGCAGCCAAGGGACATGGAGCTCCTACGAGCAGTACTTC
D gene: -; J gene: TRBJ2-5; V gene: TRBV30; clone size: -; CDR3 protein: CAWARGQETQYF; CDR3 DNA: TGTGCCTGGGCGCGGGGACAAGAGACCCAGTACTTC
D gene: TRBD1; J gene: TRBJ2-1; V gene: TRBV7-2; clone size: -; CDR3 protein: CASSPGQGTYNEQFF; CDR3 DNA: TGTGCCAGCAGCCCGGGACAGGGGACCTACAATGAGCAGTTCTTC
D gene: TRBD1; J gene: TRBJ1-1; V gene: TRBV19; clone size: -; CDR3 protein: CASSVRGLNTEAFF; CDR3 DNA: TGTGCCAGTAGTGTTAGGGGGCTGAACACTGAAGCTTTCTTT
D gene: -; J gene: TRBJ1-2; V gene: TRBV30; clone size: -; CDR3 protein: CAWSESNYGYTF; CDR3 DNA: TGTGCCTGGAGTGAGAGCAACTATGGCTACACCTTC
D gene: TRBD2; J gene: TRBJ2-2; V gene: TRBV9; clone size: -; CDR3 protein: CASSPRGGATNTGELFF; CDR3 DNA: TGTGCCAGCAGCCCCCGGGGGGGGGCAACAAACACCGGGGAGCTGTTTTTT
D gene: TRBD2; J gene: TRBJ2-3; V gene: TRBV7-2; clone size: -; CDR3 protein: CASSLPGLAGSDTQYF; CDR3 DNA: TGTGCCAGCAGCTTGCCGGGACTAGCGGGGTCAGATACGCAGTATTTT
D gene: TRBD1; J gene: TRBJ1-4; V gene: TRBV6-5; clone size: -; CDR3 protein: CASTNRGRLEKLFF; CDR3 DNA: TGTGCCAGCACAAACAGGGGGCGACTTGAAAAACTGTTTTTT
D gene: TRBD1; J gene: TRBJ2-5; V gene: TRBV5-4; clone size: -; CDR3 protein: CASSGRQGLIETQYF; CDR3 DNA: TGTGCCAGCAGCGGGAGACAGGGGTTGATAGAGACCCAGTACTTC
D gene: TRBD1; J gene: TRBJ2-2; V gene: TRBV5-1; clone size: -; CDR3 protein: CASRRQGVKGGTGELFF; CDR3 DNA: TGCGCCAGCAGGAGACAGGGGGTAAAAGGAGGCACCGGGGAGCTGTTTTTT